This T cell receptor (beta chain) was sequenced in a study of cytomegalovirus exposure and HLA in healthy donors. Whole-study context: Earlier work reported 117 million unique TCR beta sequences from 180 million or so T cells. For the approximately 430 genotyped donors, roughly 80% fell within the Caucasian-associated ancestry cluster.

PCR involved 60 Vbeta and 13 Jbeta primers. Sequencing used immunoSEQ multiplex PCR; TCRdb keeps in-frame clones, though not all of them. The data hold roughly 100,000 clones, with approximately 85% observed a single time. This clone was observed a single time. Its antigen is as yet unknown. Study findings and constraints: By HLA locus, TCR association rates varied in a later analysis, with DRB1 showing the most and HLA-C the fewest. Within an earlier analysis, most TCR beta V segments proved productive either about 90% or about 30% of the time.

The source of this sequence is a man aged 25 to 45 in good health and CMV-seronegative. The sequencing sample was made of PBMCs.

In nucleotides, the CDR3 is TGTGCCACCAGCAGGGGGGGGCAGCTTAATGAAAAACTGTTTTTT. Translation gives CATSRGGQLNEKLFF. The chain carries TRBV15 and TRBJ1-4; D is perhaps TRBD1 (6 bases). V lost 3 bases to trimming and J lost 4 bases, with 12 bases between them. The CDR3 totals 15 residues. Germline V gives CDR1 LNHNV, CDR2 YYDKDF (reference sequence).